The rows below give T cell receptor beta chains drawn from one sample of a study of OX40 agonist ivuxolimab in advanced cancers. Measured with immunoSEQ multiplex PCR; TCRdb has only the in-frame clones, and not every one. The sample shows 55,000 to 90,000 clones, approximately 86% of them seen only once. The input for sequencing was CD4+ or CD8+ T cells sorted from blood, taken in a trial of the OX40 agonist ivuxolimab. The source of these receptors is an adult with an advanced solid tumor such as melanoma, head and neck, liver or kidney cancer. Each CDR3 is given with its conserved first and last residue. A D gene is named only where the DNA matches it firmly. Rows may omit the clone size; those that give it use once, few, many or a size class.

TRBV19	-	-	TRBJ2-1	TGTGCCAGCGGTGGACAGTTCTACAATGAGCAGTTCTTC	CASGGQFYNEQFF
TRBV5-1	TRBD2	-	TRBJ2-5	TGCGCCAGCAGCTTGGGAGCGGGAGATGTCCAAGAGACCCAGTACTTC	CASSLGAGDVQETQYF
TRBV27	-	-	TRBJ2-3	TGTGCCAGCAGTTTATCCGCTAGCACAGATACGCAGTATTTT	CASSLSASTDTQYF
TRBV18	TRBD2	-	TRBJ2-5	TGTGCCAGCTCAACAGCGGGGGGCCCAGAGACCCAGTACTTC	CASSTAGGPETQYF
TRBV11-2	-	-	TRBJ2-5	TGTGCCAGCAGACAGGGCTTCGGGGAGACCCAGTACTTC	CASRQGFGETQYF
TRBV29-1	-	once	TRBJ2-5	TGCAGCGGACAGGGAGGGTCCCAAGAGACCCAGTACTTC	CSGQGGSQETQYF
TRBV6-1	TRBD1	-	TRBJ1-3	TGTGCCAGCAGTCTGGGACAGCTATCTGGAAACACCATATATTTT	CASSLGQLSGNTIYF
TRBV4-2	-	few	TRBJ1-2	TGTGCCAGCAGCCAAGAAGGGCAGTACTATGGCTACACCTTC	CASSQEGQYYGYTF
TRBV19	TRBD2	-	TRBJ2-2	TGTGCCAGTAGTATCCCCCGTAGCGGGGGGCTGTTTTTT	CASSIPRSGGLFF
TRBV6-1	-	-	TRBJ2-3	TGTGCCAGCAGTGACCTGAGAGGAGATACGCAGTATTTT	CASSDLRGDTQYF
TRBV29-1	TRBD2	-	TRBJ2-3	TGCAGCGTTGGAGCGGGAGGGGGGACAGATACGCAGTATTTT	CSVGAGGGTDTQYF
TRBV6-6	TRBD2	-	TRBJ2-1	TGTGCCAGCAGAAGCCAGGAGGCGGGGGGATACAATGAGCAGTTCTTC	CASRSQEAGGYNEQFF
TRBV6-6	-	-	TRBJ2-3	TGTGCCAGCAGTTACCCGGGGCGCGACACAGATACGCAGTATTTT	CASSYPGRDTDTQYF
TRBV6-6	-	-	TRBJ2-4	TGTGCCAGCAGCCTCGAGACGGGCCTAGCCAAAAACATTCAGTACTTC	CASSLETGLAKNIQYF
TRBV25-1	-	-	TRBJ2-3	TGTGCCAGCAGCAAAGGGCGGGGGCTAAACACAGATACGCAGTATTTT	CASSKGRGLNTDTQYF
TRBV2	TRBD1	-	TRBJ2-1	TGTGCCGTCCCCCGGGACAGGGGTAGTAATGAGCAGTTCTTC	CAVPRDRGSNEQFF